This T cell receptor beta chain was observed in a study of OX40 agonist ivuxolimab in advanced cancers. Findings and limits, study-wide: By week 6 at 0.1 to 3.0 mg/kg, blood CD4+ and CD8+ T cells had expanded clonally.

Only in-frame clones appear in the TCRdb table, and some are missing; sequencing was by immunoSEQ multiplex PCR. This table holds about 13,000 clones, around 67% found once. Patients were excluded for autoimmune disease history or systemic immunosuppression. Details on this clone: Antigen specificity is unknown.

Here the sequenced sample was CD4+ or CD8+ T cells sorted from blood, taken in a trial of the OX40 agonist ivuxolimab. The TCR was taken from an adult with an advanced solid tumor such as melanoma, head and neck, liver or kidney cancer.

The CDR3 loop is CASSLAGQGLGYTF. The DNA for the CDR3 is TGTGCCAGCAGTTTAGCGGGACAGGGACTCGGCTACACCTTC. The chain employs TRBV28 and TRBJ1-2; 9 nucleotides line up with TRBD1. The germline CDR1 and CDR2 sequences are MDHEN and SYDVKM. V was pared by 2 bases and J by 8 bases, with 6 bases of the junction left unmatched. CDR3 length equals 14 residues.